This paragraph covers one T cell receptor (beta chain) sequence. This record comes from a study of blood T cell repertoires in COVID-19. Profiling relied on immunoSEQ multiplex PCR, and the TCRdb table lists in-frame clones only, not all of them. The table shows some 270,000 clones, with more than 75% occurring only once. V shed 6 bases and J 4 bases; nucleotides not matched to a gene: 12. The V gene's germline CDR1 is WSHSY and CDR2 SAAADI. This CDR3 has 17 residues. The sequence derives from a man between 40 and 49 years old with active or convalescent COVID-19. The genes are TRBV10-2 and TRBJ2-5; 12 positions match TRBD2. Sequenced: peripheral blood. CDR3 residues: CASRQTEGLAGSETQYF. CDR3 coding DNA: TGCGCCAGCAGGCAAACAGAGGGACTAGCGGGTTCAGAGACCCAGTACTTC.